This passage covers 4 T cell receptor beta chains from one sample sequenced in a study of T-cell reconstitution after alpha-beta-depleted transplantation in children. Unique molecular identifiers were incorporated during preparation of the TCRbeta library. A single record per CDR3 protein comes from TCRdb applying MiXCR to the PCR reads. Of about 580,000 distinct CDR3 sequences listed, about 23% are singletons. The material was PBMCs, mostly from graft donor cells, obtained 360 days after TCRalphabeta/CD19-depleted stem cell transplant. The receptor set was obtained from a boy under two years old who had a stem cell transplant for acute myeloid leukemia, so the T cells may come from the graft donor.

This clonotype was seen at least ten times. The gene calls are TRBV6-5 and TRBJ1-5; TRBD1 aligns across 8 bases. Germline V lookup: CDR1 MNHEY, CDR2 SVGAGI. V lost 0 bases, J lost 0 bases, and 4 bases stayed unmatched. The CDR3 runs 17 residues. CDR3 DNA: TGTGCCAGCAGTTACTCGAGGGACAGGAATAGCAATCAGCCCCAGCATTTT. Protein product: CASSYSRDRNSNQPQHF.

A single count supports this clonotype. The chain joins TRBV20-1 to TRBJ1-1, with 8 bases fitting TRBD1. The CDR3 consists of 13 residues. V trimming: 6 bases; J trimming: 4 bases; junction bases outside the gene matches: 7. Germline CDR1 and CDR2: DFQATT and SNEGSKA (reference sequence). CDR3 DNA: TGCAGTGCCCCGACAGGGGAGGGCACTGAAGCTTTCTTT. Protein sequence: CSAPTGEGTEAFF.

CDR3 nucleotide sequence: TGTGCCAGTAATCCATGGACACCCTATGGAGGGGAGCTGTTTTTT. Protein sequence: CASNPWTPYGGELFF. V and J are TRBV27 and TRBJ2-2; a weak D match, TRBD1 (5 bases). CDR1 and CDR2 (germline): MNHEY, SMNVEV (reference sequence). This CDR3 contains 15 residues. V was cut by 9 bases and J by 8 bases, with 22 bases left in between.

The table lists this clonotype with many counts. The rearrangement uses TRBV5-5 and TRBJ2-5, with D perhaps TRBD1 or TRBD2 (5 bases each). Germline lookup yields CDR1 SGHKS and CDR2 YYEKEE (reference sequence). The CDR3 loop spans 14 amino acids. V was clipped by 1 base and J by 3 bases, with 10 bases between them. CDR3 sequence reads: CASSLPGAEETQYF. CDR3 DNA sequence: TGTGCCAGCAGCTTGCCCGGGGCGGAAGAGACCCAGTACTTC.